This T cell receptor (beta chain) was recorded in a study of T cells after yellow fever vaccination. Study results and caveats: Secondary responses were weaker yet peaked faster, day 5 versus 15. Clonotypes found in both CD4 and CD8 compartments made up a small share. The study re-detected most primary-vaccination clones after the booster (around 96% CD4, roughly 85% CD8).

V gave up 6 bases and J gave up 5 bases, with 14 bases separating them. The CDR3 is made up of 13 amino acids. This clonotype was counted between two and nine times. The antigen is not known. Production of TCR cDNA was by 5'RACE template switching, which also added a universal primer site and UMIs. TCRdb ran MiXCR on the 5' RACE reads and lists one entry per CDR3 protein. This table holds approximately 550,000 distinct CDR3 sequences, about 19% found once. The chain recombines TRBV12-3 or TRBV12-4 with TRBJ2-7, with D perhaps matching TRBD2 (6 bases). The sequencing used PBMCs, collected 15 days after the yellow fever booster vaccination. The sequence was obtained from a man aged 30 to 45 who received the YFV17D yellow fever vaccine. CDR3 protein: CASSRDWADEQYF. CDR3 nucleotides: TGTGCCAGCAGCCGGGACTGGGCGGACGAGCAGTACTTC.